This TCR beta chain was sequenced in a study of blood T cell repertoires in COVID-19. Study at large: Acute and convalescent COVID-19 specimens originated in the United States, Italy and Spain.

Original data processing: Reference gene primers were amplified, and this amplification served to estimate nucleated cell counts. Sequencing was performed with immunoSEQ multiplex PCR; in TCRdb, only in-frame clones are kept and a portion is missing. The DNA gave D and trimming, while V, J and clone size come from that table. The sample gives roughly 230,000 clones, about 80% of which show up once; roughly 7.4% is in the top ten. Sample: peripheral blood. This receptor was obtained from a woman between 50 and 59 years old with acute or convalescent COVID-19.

The DNA of the CDR3 is TGTGCCAGCAGTGAAAGCGGCCTCCAAACGGGCGAGCAGTACTTC. Its protein product is CASSESGLQTGEQYF. V is TRBV2 and J is TRBJ2-7, with D tentatively TRBD2 (5 bases). There are 15 residues in the CDR3. V dropped 2 bases and J dropped 6 bases, with 17 bases sitting between them. CDR1 and CDR2 (germline): SNHLY, FYNNEI.